A selection of T cell receptor beta chains follows, all from one sample in a study of T cells in Graves' hyperthyroidism and ophthalmopathy. Each CDR3 protein gets one entry after TCRdb re-called the multiplex PCR reads with MiXCR. The sample yields 250,000 to 350,000 distinct CDR3 sequences, around 20% seen once. Source material: blood. The receptors derive from a man under 40 with Graves' ophthalmopathy. Both conserved end residues are part of each CDR3. Each record gives: D gene, V gene, J gene, clone size, CDR3 DNA, CDR3 protein. D genes are given only for firm matches. Where a row states a size, it is once, few, many or the class of an expanded clone; other rows omit it.

>TRBD2|TRBV27|TRBJ2-5|NA
TGTGCCAGCAGCCCCGGGGGGGGGGCAAAGACCCAGTACTTC
CASSPGGGAKTQYF
>TRBD1|TRBV5-1|TRBJ2-7|few
TGCGCCAGCAGCTTGTCGGGGACAGAGCTACGGGTGCAGTACTTC
CASSLSGTELRVQYF
>TRBD1|TRBV7-2|TRBJ2-2|NA
TGTGCCAGCAGCTTAGTGGGACAGGGGTTCCGGGAGCTGTTTTTT
CASSLVGQGFRELFF
>NA|TRBV2|TRBJ2-5|NA
TGTGCCAGCAGTGAAGCCAGGGACGGCCAAGAGACCCAGTACTTC
CASSEARDGQETQYF
>NA|TRBV5-1|TRBJ2-1|many
TGCGCCAGCAGGGCGGTAGACAATGAGCAGTTCTTC
CASRAVDNEQFF
>NA|TRBV2|TRBJ1-2|many
TGTGCCAGCAGGAGAGAGTATGGCTACACCTTC
CASRREYGYTF
>NA|TRBV14|TRBJ1-1|NA
TGTGCCAGCAGCCAGCTTAGGTCAGGAACCTTGAACACTGAAGCTTTCTTT
CASSQLRSGTLNTEAFF
>TRBD1|TRBV6-1|TRBJ2-5|NA
TGTGCCAGCAGGCCCGGACAGGGGGCCTTGGAGACCCAGTACTTC
CASRPGQGALETQYF
>NA|TRBV5-1|TRBJ1-2|NA
TGCGCCATAGGGACGGCGGGTGGCTACACCTTC
CAIGTAGGYTF
>TRBD1|TRBV28|TRBJ1-5|NA
TGTGCCAGCAGTAGACAGGGGCGAAACAACAATCAGCCCCAGCATTTT
CASSRQGRNNNQPQHF
>NA|TRBV28|TRBJ1-4|few
TGTGCCAGCAGTTTTCGGAGGGGGACTGAAAAACTGTTTTTT
CASSFRRGTEKLFF
>NA|TRBV24-1|TRBJ1-5|NA
TGTGCCACCAGTGCACAGGCAACCAGTAAGCCCCAGCATTTT
CATSAQATSKPQHF
>NA|TRBV11-3|TRBJ2-6|NA
TGTGCCAGCAGCCGAACAGGTGGTTCCAGGTCTGGGGCCAACGTCCTGACTTTC
CASSRTGGSRSGANVLTF
>NA|TRBV6-1|TRBJ1-2|few
TGTGCCGGCAGTACGCTCGGGACCGAATATGGCTACACCTTC
CAGSTLGTEYGYTF
>NA|TRBV5-5|TRBJ1-5|few
TGTGCCAGCAGCTCCTACGGTGAGCCCCAGCATTTT
CASSSYGEPQHF
>NA|TRBV18|TRBJ2-1|many
TGTGCCAGCTCACCACCGTCAGGGAATGAGCAGTTCTTC
CASSPPSGNEQFF
>TRBD1|TRBV6-1|TRBJ2-7|NA
TGTGCCACGGATGGACAGGGACGTACGTACGAGCAGTACTTC
CATDGQGRTYEQYF